One and the same sample provided the 29 T cell receptor beta chains below, sequenced in a study of blood T cells in healthy people across ages. A sample-barcoded 5' primer and a J-beta primer mix were used in a second PCR of roughly 7 to 11 cycles. TCRdb reprocessed the 5' RACE reads via MiXCR and lists one record per CDR3 protein. The table records 600,000 to 800,000 distinct CDR3 sequences, under 25% of them present only once. The material sequenced was blood. Receptor source: a man between 65 and 85 years old in good health.

This clonotype was found a few times. The chain has TRBV6-5 and TRBJ2-3; 10 nucleotides agree with TRBD2. V dropped 0 bases and J dropped 5; count of bases not matched to a gene: 2. Germline lookup yields CDR1 MNHEY and CDR2 SVGAGI. The length of the CDR3 is 15 residues. For the CDR3, the DNA is TGTGCCAGCAGTTACTCGGGACTAGCGCTAGATACGCAGTATTTT. This gives the protein CASSYSGLALDTQYF.

The rearrangement links TRBV19 to TRBJ2-6; 9 bases are a match to TRBD1. CDR1 is LNHDA, CDR2 SQIVND, per germline (reference sequence). Trimming cost V 5 bases and J 0 bases; bases outside gene matches: 5. This CDR3 is 17 amino acids long. Here the CDR3 DNA reads TGTGCCAGTAGTGAAGACAGGGGGAACTCTGGGGCCAACGTCCTGACTTTC. Its protein is CASSEDRGNSGANVLTF.

This clonotype was observed a handful of times. The chain recombines TRBV6-2 or TRBV6-3 with TRBJ2-5, with D perhaps matching TRBD1 (5 bases). The J call is in doubt because the DNA end fits TRBJ2-1 better. Germline CDR1 and CDR2: MNHEY and SVGEGT. The CDR3 extends over 13 amino acids. The DNA of the CDR3 is TGTGCCAGCAGCCTTTTAGGGGCCAATGAGCAGTTCTTC. Its translation is CASSLLGANEQFF.

Here the CDR3 reads CSVEVGTSGYEQYF. CDR3 nucleotide sequence: TGCAGCGTTGAAGTGGGGACTAGCGGCTACGAGCAGTACTTC. The chain recombines TRBV29-1 with TRBJ2-7, with 11 bases fitting TRBD2. This CDR3 spans 14 amino acids. Germline V gene lookup returns CDR1 SQVTM and CDR2 ANQGSEA. With 1 base clipped from V and 3 bases from J, the junction kept 2 bases outside the gene matches.

Only a few counts were recorded for this clonotype. The chain recombines TRBV12-3 or TRBV12-4 with TRBJ2-5; 7 nucleotides line up with TRBD1. The DNA end favors TRBJ2-7, so the J call may be wrong. The CDR3 is 15 amino acids. CDR3 residues: CASSSGQASGAEQYF. The CDR3 bases are TGTGCCAGCAGTTCCGGACAGGCGTCTGGGGCCGAGCAGTACTTC.

This sequence joins TRBV6-5 and TRBJ1-4, with TRBD1 as a possible D gene (6 bases). Per the germline V gene, CDR1 is MNHEY and CDR2 is SVGAGI. The V end lost 6 bases, the J end lost 5 bases, and 13 bases lay between the germline ends. The CDR3 consists of 14 residues. CDR3 sequence (DNA): TGTGCCAGCAGGAGGACAGCGAGCAATGAAAAACTGTTTTTT. This gives the protein CASRRTASNEKLFF.

The chain uses TRBV5-1 and TRBJ2-4, with 9 nucleotides matching TRBD1. The junction had 14 bases not matched to a gene; V was cut back by 1 base and J by 9 bases. CDR3 length: 17 amino acids. Germline V gene data show CDR1 as SGHRS and CDR2 as YFSETQ. CDR3 residues: CASSLFQPGQGFSIQYF. CDR3 DNA: TGCGCCAGCAGCTTGTTCCAACCGGGACAGGGTTTTAGCATTCAGTACTTC.

This clonotype was seen a few times. The chain is built from TRBV5-1 and TRBJ2-3; no clear D gene. CDR3 length equals 15 residues. The V and J ends lost 0 bases and 3 bases respectively, with 11 bases between them. CDR1 is SGHRS and CDR2 is YFSETQ in the germline V gene. CDR3 nucleotide sequence: TGCGCCAGCAGCTTGGTTGGAGCAGGAACAGATACGCAGTATTTT. Translation gives CASSLVGAGTDTQYF.

This clonotype appeared many times. The chain combines TRBV29-1 with TRBJ2-5; D may be TRBD1 (5 bases). From germline, CDR1 is SQVTM and CDR2 ANQGSEA. V shed 7 bases and J shed 4 bases, with 16 bases lying between them. The CDR3 totals 13 residues. The chain's CDR3 is CSAAPGFRETQYF. CDR3 nucleotide sequence: TGCAGCGCTGCACCAGGGTTCCGAGAGACCCAGTACTTC. Full variable domain (outside the CDR3, taken from reference TRBV29-1 and TRBJ2-5): SAVISQKPSRDICQRGTSLTIQCQVDSQVTMMFWYRQQPGQSLTLIATANQGSEATYESGFVIDKFPISRPNLTFSTLTVSNMSPEDSSIYLCSAAPGFRETQYFGPGTRLLVL.

In its sample, this clonotype was seen a few times. This chain links TRBV2 with TRBJ2-1; 7 bases fit TRBD2. The CDR3 has 14 amino acids. Trimming at V came to 4 bases and at J to 5 bases, leaving 5 bases not matched to a gene. CDR1 SNHLY and CDR2 FYNNEI come from the germline V gene. The CDR3 spells CASSGGLVNNEQFF. CDR3 sequence (DNA): TGTGCCAGCAGTGGCGGACTAGTTAACAATGAGCAGTTCTTC.

In DNA form, the CDR3 reads TGTGCCAGCAGCCGTTCTGGACAGGACACAGATACGCAGTATTTT. It yields the protein CASSRSGQDTDTQYF. V gene TRBV7-3 combines with J gene TRBJ2-3; 7 nucleotides match TRBD1. Trimming at V came to 5 bases and at J to 2 bases, leaving 7 bases not matched to a gene. Germline CDR1 SGHTA, CDR2 FQGTGA. The CDR3 extends over 15 amino acids.

The CDR3 sequence: CSARSVAGGREGLETQYF. The DNA for the CDR3 is TGCAGTGCTAGATCCGTCGCTGGAGGACGTGAGGGGTTAGAGACCCAGTACTTC. This chain links TRBV20-1 with TRBJ2-5; D is tentatively TRBD1 or TRBD2 (5 bases each). Germline V gene sequence: CDR1 DFQATT, CDR2 SNEGSKA (reference sequence). This CDR3 contains 18 residues. The V end was cut by 2 bases, the J end by 4 bases, with 26 bases between.

The genes are TRBV29-1 and TRBJ2-7; possibly TRBD2 for D (6 bases). The CDR3 extends over 12 amino acids. The germline V gene encodes CDR1 SQVTM and CDR2 ANQGSEA. V shed 7 bases and J shed 0 bases, with 10 bases lying between them. The CDR3 loop reads CSGGGNSYEQYF. In DNA form, the CDR3 reads TGCAGCGGAGGCGGGAACTCCTACGAGCAGTACTTC.

This clonotype was observed a handful of times. The gene calls are TRBV7-9 and TRBJ2-5; D may match TRBD1 or TRBD2 (6 bases each). CDR3 length equals 16 residues. Germline CDR1 reads SEHNR; CDR2 reads FQNEAQ (reference sequence). Trimming pared 2 bases from V and 4 bases from J, leaving 17 bases between. CDR3 nucleotides: TGTGCCAGCAGCTTAACGAAAAGGGGGACTGGAGAGACCCAGTACTTC. Its translation is CASSLTKRGTGETQYF.

The chain joins TRBV30 to TRBJ2-5; D gene ambiguous. This CDR3 comprises 12 residues. Germline CDR1 is GTSNPN and CDR2 is SVGIG (reference sequence). Trimming left V 4 bases short and J 3 bases short, with 9 bases between. CDR3 nucleotides: TGTGCCTGGAAGGCCACCAAAGAGACCCAGTACTTC. Its protein is CAWKATKETQYF.

This clonotype appeared many times. The J gene is TRBJ2-2, the V gene TRBV14; D might be TRBD1 or TRBD2, each matching 5 bases. Deletions cut 3 bases from V and 0 bases from J, with 5 bases between. CDR1 and CDR2 from the germline V gene are SGHDN and FVKESK. The CDR3 is 14 amino acids. The CDR3 DNA reads as TGTGCCAGCAGCCAGGGACCGAACACCGGGGAGCTGTTTTTT. Its translation: CASSQGPNTGELFF.

V is TRBV20-1 and J is TRBJ2-3; 8 nucleotides agree with TRBD2. The trim removed 3 bases at V and 4 bases at J, leaving 3 bases unmatched. CDR1 DFQATT and CDR2 SNEGSKA come from the germline V gene (reference sequence). The CDR3 runs to 13 residues. The CDR3 DNA sequence: TGCAGTGCTAGTCGGGAGGGGGCAGATACGCAGTATTTT. Encoded protein: CSASREGADTQYF.

This clonotype was seen many times. J is TRBJ2-7 and V is TRBV4-3; D not certain. The length of the CDR3 is 16 residues. Germline CDR1 LGHNA, CDR2 YSLEER. The V end lost 0 bases, the J end lost 0 bases, and 12 bases lay between the germline ends. In DNA form, the CDR3 reads TGCGCCAGCAGCCAAGATGCTGGCGGAACCTCCTACGAGCAGTACTTC. Translation gives CASSQDAGGTSYEQYF.

This chain joins TRBV20-1 and TRBJ1-4; D perhaps matches TRBD1 (5 bases). The CDR3 contains 13 residues. Germline-derived CDR1 and CDR2 are DFQATT and SNEGSKA (reference sequence). Between the trimmed V and J ends, which lost 0 bases and 7 bases, there was a span of 9 bases. The CDR3 here is CSAREGGVEKLFF. The CDR3 coding sequence is TGCAGTGCTAGAGAAGGAGGGGTTGAAAAACTGTTTTTT.

The table lists this clonotype with a few counts. DNA for the CDR3: TGTGCCAGCAGCGAGGTCCCGTACGAGCAGTACTTC. Residues: CASSEVPYEQYF. The rearrangement uses TRBV28 and TRBJ2-7; D unclear. The CDR3 has 12 amino acids. V was clipped by 6 bases and J by 4 bases, with 10 bases between them. The germline V gene has CDR1 MDHEN and CDR2 SYDVKM.

This clonotype has just a few counts. The J gene is TRBJ2-7, the V gene TRBV27; D is possibly TRBD2 (5 bases). This CDR3 contains 13 residues. Trimming left V 6 bases short and J 3 bases short, with 12 bases between. Per germline, CDR1 MNHEY and CDR2 SMNVEV (reference sequence). The CDR3 loop reads CASRPDGIYEQYF. The DNA for the CDR3 is TGTGCCAGCAGACCCGACGGGATCTACGAGCAGTACTTC.

This clonotype was seen a few times. J is TRBJ2-7 and V is TRBV14, with a tentative D call TRBD2 (5 bases). With the DNA end fitting TRBJ2-1 better, the J assignment may be wrong. The CDR3 totals 16 residues. From germline, CDR1 is SGHDN and CDR2 FVKESK. CDR3: CASSQAGGRMVDEQFF. As DNA, the CDR3 is TGTGCCAGCAGCCAAGCCGGTGGGAGAATGGTTGATGAGCAGTTCTTC.

The J gene is TRBJ2-7, the V gene TRBV20-1, with a possible D match to TRBD1 (5 bases). The CDR3 totals 13 residues. V dropped 4 bases and J dropped 6 bases, with 16 bases sitting between them. The germline V gene encodes CDR1 DFQATT and CDR2 SNEGSKA (reference sequence). CDR3 nucleotide sequence: TGCAGTGCTATAAGGGGCGCAATGGGCGAGCAGTACTTC. This sequence encodes CSAIRGAMGEQYF.

The chain couples TRBV12-3 or TRBV12-4 to TRBJ2-7; 8 bases are shared with TRBD1. The J call may be faulty, since TRBJ2-5 better matches the DNA end. CDR3 length: 16 residues. Here the CDR3 reads CASSLGAGGLQETQYF. CDR3 coding DNA: TGTGCCAGCAGTTTAGGGGCAGGGGGCTTACAAGAGACCCAGTACTTC.

This clonotype occurred many times. V and J are TRBV20-1 and TRBJ1-3; unclear D gene. V lost 6 bases to trimming and J lost 4 bases, with 16 bases between them. In germline, CDR1 is DFQATT, CDR2 SNEGSKA (reference sequence). The CDR3 contains 14 residues. CDR3 amino acids: CSARARGSGNTIYF. The CDR3 DNA follows: TGCAGTGCCCGCGCAAGAGGTTCGGGAAACACCATATATTTT.

V usage is TRBV6-6 and J usage is TRBJ2-2; D possibly corresponds to TRBD1 (6 bases). The germline V gene encodes CDR1 MNHNY and CDR2 SVGAGI (reference sequence). V shed 5 bases and J shed 7 bases, with 14 bases lying between them. The CDR3 has 14 amino acids. CDR3 residues: CASSDEGDLGELFF. In nucleotides, the CDR3 is TGTGCCAGCAGTGACGAGGGGGACCTCGGGGAGCTGTTTTTT.

This clonotype was seen a handful of times. A clone one base away is much larger, so this may be a read error. The J gene is TRBJ2-5, the V gene TRBV29-1; TRBD1 matches at 7 bases. V lost 6 bases to trimming and J lost 2 bases; unmatched junction nucleotides: 6. This CDR3 is 13 amino acids long. Germline-derived CDR1 and CDR2 are SQVTM and ANQGSEA. The DNA of the CDR3 is TGCAGCGTCGGAAAGGACAGGCAAGAGACCCAGTACTTC. This translates into CSVGKDRQETQYF.

The chain combines TRBV3-1 with TRBJ1-2; tentatively, D is TRBD1 (5 bases). Germline V lookup: CDR1 LGHDT, CDR2 YNNKEL (reference sequence). V lost 0 bases and J 4 bases, leaving 12 bases between the germline ends. This CDR3 has 15 residues. The CDR3 DNA reads TGTGCCAGCAGCCAAGATAGCAGGGCCGGCTATGGCTACACCTTC. Protein sequence: CASSQDSRAGYGYTF.

This clonotype was observed a handful of times. J is TRBJ2-3 and V is TRBV2, with 7 bases aligning to TRBD2. Per the germline V gene, CDR1 is SNHLY and CDR2 is FYNNEI. This CDR3 has 15 residues. V lost 1 base and J lost 0; bases outside the gene matches: 1. This CDR3 reads CASSEGRESTDTQYF. The DNA of the CDR3 is TGTGCCAGCAGTGAAGGGCGGGAGAGCACAGATACGCAGTATTTT.